The next 9 T cell receptor beta chains were all read from a single sample in a study of regulatory T cells in long-lasting Graves disease. Construction of TCR beta libraries relied on iRepertoire HTBI primers and on Arm-PCR targeting CDR3 regions. One entry per CDR3 protein results from TCRdb running MiXCR on the multiplex PCR reads. Found here are fewer than 400,000 distinct CDR3 sequences, around 20% of them singletons; the top ten hold under 25%. Specified time point: persistent/refractory GD, antithyroid drugs over 5 years with positive TRAb. RNA extracted from PBMCs served as the sequencing template. This material consisted of peripheral blood mononuclear cells (PBMCs), taken when the disease was refractory, from a patient treated with antithyroid drugs. These receptors all come from a female donor with Graves disease.

This clonotype was counted ten times or more. CDR3 residues: CASSYSMGSLSEQYF. The CDR3 nucleotides read TGTGCCAGCAGTTACTCGATGGGATCGCTCTCCGAGCAGTACTTC. The V call is TRBV6-5, the J call TRBJ2-7, with no clear D. The germline V gene encodes CDR1 MNHEY and CDR2 SVGAGI. V gave up 0 bases and J gave up 6 bases, with 15 bases separating them. The CDR3 is 15 residues long.

This clonotype was recorded many times. This is likely a read error, given that the CDR3 carries no conserved phenylalanine or tryptophan at its end. It is unclear where the CDR3 begins or ends on the DNA, so no DNA is shown, and the CDR3 is as TCRdb lists it. This chain uses TRBV28 with TRBJ1-4; whether TRBD1, the table's D call, matches the DNA was not checked. The CDR3 contains 12 residues when both ends are counted. CDR1 is MDHEN, CDR2 SYDVKM, per germline. The CDR3: CASSPLGGNAIV.

This clonotype came up many times. The V and J genes are TRBV19 and TRBJ1-1; possibly TRBD1 for D (6 bases). There are 14 residues in the CDR3. Germline CDR1 reads LNHDA; CDR2 reads SQIVND (reference sequence). V lost 6 bases to trimming and J lost 2 bases, with 13 bases between them. The CDR3 DNA is TGTGCCAGTAGGGCGGGGGGCGGAAACACTGAAGCTTTCTTT. It specifies CASRAGGGNTEAFF.

This clonotype has at least ten counts. V usage is TRBV7-2 and J usage is TRBJ1-2; TRBD1 aligns across 7 bases. This CDR3 has 16 residues. Germline V gene data show CDR1 as SGHTA and CDR2 as FQGNSA. The J segment lost 2 bases and the V segment lost 5 bases, leaving 11 bases of the junction unmatched. The CDR3 DNA is TGTGCCAGCAGCAGCTTCGCAACGACAGGGAACTATGGCTACACCTTC. Translated, it gives CASSSFATTGNYGYTF.

This clonotype occurred a few times. The gene calls are TRBV7-2 and TRBJ2-2; 8 nucleotides match TRBD1. The V and J ends lost 3 bases and 3 bases, in that order; junction bases with no gene match: 3. CDR3 length: 15 amino acids. CDR1 is SGHTA, CDR2 FQGNSA, per germline. The CDR3 region has the DNA TGTGCCAGCAGCTTTCAGGGGGCGGACACCGGGGAGCTGTTTTTT. Translation: CASSFQGADTGELFF.

There are a few counts of this clonotype. V is TRBV5-1 and J is TRBJ2-7; weak D call: TRBD2 (5 bases). There are 13 residues in the CDR3. CDR1 SGHRS and CDR2 YFSETQ come from the germline V gene. Trimming removed 4 bases at V and 5 bases at J, with 13 bases between. The CDR3 region is CASSPNGLDEQYF. Written as DNA, the CDR3 is TGCGCCAGCAGCCCAAACGGACTTGACGAGCAGTACTTC.

V is TRBV29-1 and J is TRBJ2-1; 8 bases match TRBD1. The CDR3 totals 14 residues. CDR1 is SQVTM, CDR2 ANQGSEA, per germline. V was clipped by 4 bases and J by 2 bases; unmatched bases: 4. CDR3 sequence reads: CSVVPGGPYNEQFF. CDR3 nucleotide sequence: TGCAGCGTTGTCCCAGGGGGCCCCTACAATGAGCAGTTCTTC.

The V and J genes are TRBV6-5 and TRBJ2-1, with D possibly being TRBD1 or TRBD2 (7 bases each). This CDR3 region has 14 residues. The V end was cut by 4 bases, the J end by 7 bases, with 14 bases between. Germline assignment: CDR1 MNHEY and CDR2 SVGAGI. CDR3 sequence (DNA): TGTGCCAGCAGTTTTGGGGAGGGGGCGAATGAGCAGTTCTTC. Its translation: CASSFGEGANEQFF.

In this sample, this clonotype turned up many times. The V and J genes are TRBV28 and TRBJ1-5; tentative D call: TRBD1 (5 bases). CDR3 length: 15 amino acids. V lost 5 bases and J lost 2, with 13 bases in between. In germline, CDR1 is MDHEN, CDR2 SYDVKM. This CDR3 reads CASSLPSTGNQPQHF. In nucleotides, the CDR3 is TGTGCCAGCAGTCTACCCTCGACAGGCAATCAGCCCCAGCATTTT. Using reference TRBV28 and TRBJ1-5 for the parts outside the CDR3, the full variable domain is DVKVTQSSRYLVKRTGEKVFLECVQDMDHENMFWYRQDPGLGLRLIYFSYDVKMKEKGDIPEGYSVSREKKERFSLILESASTNQTSMYLCASSLPSTGNQPQHFGDGTRLSIL.